Given below is one T cell receptor beta chain in context. Its antigen is as yet unknown. Purities over 98% were achieved in all sorted populations. This sample is part of a study of beta chain features in type 1 diabetes. Findings and caveats of the study: Across all four CD4+ subsets, people with type 1 diabetes showed modestly shorter TCRB CDR3s. It was among patients, rather than healthy donors, that naive, central memory and Treg TCRB repertoires appeared more similar.

The isolated RNA, all of it, was reverse transcribed, so expressed TCRB transcripts were what got sequenced. Repertoires were generated with immunoSEQ multiplex PCR, while TCRdb's copy carries only in-frame clones and drops some. The top ten hold 0.01% of the sample, which has approximately 360,000 clones, about 12% seen once. Trimming removed 4 bases from V and 7 bases from J; junction bases left unmatched: 3. CDR3 length equals 15 residues. Germline V gene lookup returns CDR1 SGHTA and CDR2 FQGTGA. The chain uses TRBV7-3 and TRBJ2-1; 14 bases are a match to TRBD2. This TCR was sampled from a woman younger than 30 with type 1 diabetes. The source material was naive CD4+ T cells from blood. CDR3 sequence reads: CASSSGLAGVNEQFF. CDR3 DNA sequence: TGTGCCAGCAGCTCGGGACTAGCGGGAGTGAATGAGCAGTTCTTC.